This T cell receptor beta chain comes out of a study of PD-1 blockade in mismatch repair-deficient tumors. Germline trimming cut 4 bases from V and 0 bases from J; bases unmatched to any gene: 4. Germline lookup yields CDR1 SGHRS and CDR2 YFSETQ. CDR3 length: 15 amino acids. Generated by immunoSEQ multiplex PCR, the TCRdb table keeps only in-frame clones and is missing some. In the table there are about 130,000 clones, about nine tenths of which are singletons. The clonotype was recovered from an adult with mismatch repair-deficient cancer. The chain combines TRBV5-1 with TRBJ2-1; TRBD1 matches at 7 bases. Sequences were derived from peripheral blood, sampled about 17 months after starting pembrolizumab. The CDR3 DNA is TGCGCCAGCAGCCACGACAGGGTCTCCTACAATGAGCAGTTCTTC. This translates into CASSHDRVSYNEQFF. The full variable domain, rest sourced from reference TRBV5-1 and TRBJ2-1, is KAGVTQTPRYLIKTRGQQVTLSCSPISGHRSVSWYQQTPGQGLQFLFEYFSETQRNKGNFPGRFSGRQFSNSRSEMNVSTLELGDSALYLCASSHDRVSYNEQFFGPGTRLTVL.